These T cell receptor beta chains were read from a single sample in a study of shared clonotypes between healthy human individuals. The repertoire was sequenced with immunoSEQ multiplex PCR; TCRdb's copy has only in-frame clones and lacks some. The table lists roughly 2.1 million clones, just over 90% of them singletons. Sequencing was performed on naive CD8+ T cells from PBMCs. The receptors were sampled from a man between 18 and 29 years old in good health. Some clones in this sample may be carry-over from other donors' samples. CDR3s include the opening cysteine and the closing phenylalanine or tryptophan. Fields, in order: J gene, V gene, CDR3 protein.

>TRBJ2-3|TRBV9
CASRGLGTDTQYF
>TRBJ2-1|TRBV14
CASSQEDSGRALGGLFF
>TRBJ2-1|TRBV11-2
CASSFRTGAYNEQFF
>TRBJ2-7|TRBV6-6
CASSTWIRGGSYEQYF
>TRBJ1-5|TRBV7-9
CASSTGSQPQHF
>TRBJ2-7|TRBV30
CAWSKPGLAGPYEQYF
>TRBJ2-7|TRBV27
CASSPTHLARSYEQYF
>TRBJ2-2|TRBV5-1
CASSLALAGSRSNTGELFF
>TRBJ2-2|TRBV7-8
CASVSTGELFF
>TRBJ2-4|TRBV27
CASSSMTQGRNIQYF
>TRBJ2-7|TRBV7-9
CASSGQREGWSYEQYF
>TRBJ1-1|TRBV4-1
CASSQLFPGTGLNTEAFF
>TRBJ2-7|TRBV5-5
CASSLRPGTGLYEQYF
>TRBJ1-2|TRBV28
CASTVGQGYGYTF
>TRBJ2-1|TRBV27
CASGDRPFRNEQFF
>TRBJ1-1|TRBV9
CASSVDPTEVAFF
>TRBJ2-1|TRBV10-3
CAISTSYNEQFF
>TRBJ1-5|TRBV28
CASSPGQAYYSNQPQHF
>TRBJ1-1|TRBV4-1
CASSQVEGAYRTEAFF
>TRBJ2-7|TRBV29-1
CSVVGLAGGFYEQYF
>TRBJ2-7|TRBV7-9
CASTPTGIYEQYF
>TRBJ2-7|TRBV7-2
CASSPRLAGNILYEQYF
>TRBJ2-7|TRBV27
CASRLLAGVAPYEQYF
>TRBJ2-4|TRBV29-1
CSVEFWPGDKNIQYF
>TRBJ2-7|TRBV29-1
CSVGGSGRAYEQYF
>TRBJ2-3|TRBV10-3
CAISDPKTGTDTQYF
>TRBJ1-1|TRBV5-1
CASSLDRGYMNTEAFF
>TRBJ2-5|TRBV27
CATSLYATSGRETQYF
>TRBJ2-5|TRBV14
CASSSSSGWRGETQYF
>TRBJ1-5|TRBV9
CASSGAGGNQPQHF
>TRBJ2-7|TRBV10-3
CAISESRRAEQYF
>TRBJ2-7|TRBV7-9
CASTWRGQGGEQYF
>TRBJ1-4|TRBV7-9
CASSPRTSLNEKLFF
>TRBJ2-7|TRBV27
CASSLRGNLYEQYF
>TRBJ2-7|TRBV7-8
CASSLTSGRDEQYF
>TRBJ2-7|TRBV11-3
CASSSRQAPYEQYF
>TRBJ2-3|TRBV2
CASGGLAGATDTQYF
>TRBJ2-2|TRBV27
CASSLSPGELFF
>TRBJ2-7|TRBV9
CASSTRTGDNEQYF
>TRBJ2-1|TRBV9
CASSVGVSGRGWDEQFF
>TRBJ2-1|TRBV2
CASRDRGRVEQFF
>TRBJ1-1|TRBV5-1
CASRLFGAFEAFF
>TRBJ1-1|TRBV19
CASSTAGGGNTEAFF
>TRBJ1-1|TRBV6-1
CASRIFNTEAFF
>TRBJ2-1|TRBV6-4
CASSDAGGSYNEQFF
>TRBJ2-7|TRBV28
CASSLLNLSYEQYF
>TRBJ1-3|TRBV28
CASSTWRGYGNTIYF
>TRBJ2-5|TRBV6-5
CASSRLDRSGETQYF
>TRBJ1-5|TRBV19
CASSVEAHPQHF
>TRBJ2-7|TRBV30
CAWRLGREQYF
>TRBJ1-1|TRBV11-2
CASNLPRPGTEAFF
>TRBJ1-1|TRBV6-5
CASSYSPGQHTEAFF
>TRBJ2-5|TRBV9
CASSVGRLAGYQETQYF
>TRBJ2-2|TRBV15
CATSPRTGIPSNTGELFF
>TRBJ1-5|TRBV6-6
CASSYPGTEGDQPQHF
>TRBJ1-2|TRBV20-1
CSALQGYGYTF
>TRBJ2-7|TRBV7-3
CASSPSSSVEQYF
>TRBJ2-7|TRBV30
CAWDRDSYEQYF
>TRBJ2-3|TRBV5-1
CASSSGTGVRTDTQYF
>TRBJ2-1|TRBV4-1
CASSQGRVGDEQFF